The 25 T cell receptor beta chains reported below all come from one sample, sequenced in a study of human T cells and chemical hapten exposure. Via MiXCR, TCRdb re-called the RACE reads, giving one row per CDR3 protein. Found here are roughly 50,000 distinct CDR3 sequences, about 9.9% of them singletons; the top ten hold around 1.6%. Time point of the sample: patch test 2, 6 weeks after DPC sensitization. Documented treatment: therapeutic diphenylcyclopropenone sensitization with weekly scalp DPC. This specimen was whole blood, taken in connection with sensitization to the hapten diphenylcyclopropenone (DPC). Every receptor here comes from a woman in her forties or fifties with alopecia areata. Some clones in this sample may be carry-over from other donors' samples.

There are many counts of this clonotype. The rearrangement uses TRBV12-3 or TRBV12-4 and TRBJ2-2, with TRBD1 as a possible D gene (5 bases). Between the trimmed V and J ends, which lost 4 bases and 4 bases, there was a span of 7 bases. CDR3 size: 13 residues. The CDR3 DNA is TGTGCCAGCAGTTCGACAGTCACCGGGGAGCTGTTTTTT. It yields the protein CASSSTVTGELFF.

The CDR3 reads CASTSRTGGMKNIQYF. DNA for the CDR3: TGTGCCAGCACATCTCGGACAGGCGGAATGAAAAACATTCAGTACTTC. The chain recombines TRBV7-9 with TRBJ2-4, with TRBD1 matching over 7 bases. Trimming at V came to 7 bases and at J to 4 bases, leaving 13 bases not matched to a gene. This CDR3 is built from 16 residues. Germline V gene lookup returns CDR1 SEHNR and CDR2 FQNEAQ (reference sequence). The whole variable domain, filled in from reference TRBV7-9 and TRBJ2-4, reads DTGVSQNPRHKITKRGQNVTFRCDPISEHNRLYWYRQTLGQGPEFLTYFQNEAQLEKSRLLSDRFSAERPKGSFSTLEIQRTEQGDSAMYLCASTSRTGGMKNIQYFGAGTRLSVL.

This clonotype has more than one count but fewer than ten. This sequence joins TRBV7-9 and TRBJ2-7; the D gene could be TRBD1 or TRBD2 (5 bases each). In germline, CDR1 is SEHNR, CDR2 FQNEAQ (reference sequence). This CDR3 is built from 13 residues. Trimming shortened V by 3 bases and J by 2 bases, and 8 bases separated the two germline ends. The CDR3 spells CASSFGTTYEQYF. In nucleotides, the CDR3 is TGTGCCAGCAGCTTTGGGACGACCTACGAGCAGTACTTC.

V and J are TRBV7-9 and TRBJ1-2; possible D gene TRBD1, 5 bases. The ends were cut back, 5 bases at V and 8 bases at J, with 21 bases in the middle. This CDR3 has 15 residues. Germline V gene sequence: CDR1 SEHNR, CDR2 FQNEAQ (reference sequence). The CDR3 reads CASSPGDLRVYGYTF. The CDR3, as DNA: TGTGCCAGCAGCCCGGGGGACCTGCGTGTCTACGGCTACACCTTC. Full variable domain (outside the CDR3, taken from reference TRBV7-9 and TRBJ1-2): DTGVSQNPRHKITKRGQNVTFRCDPISEHNRLYWYRQTLGQGPEFLTYFQNEAQLEKSRLLSDRFSAERPKGSFSTLEIQRTEQGDSAMYLCASSPGDLRVYGYTFGSGTRLTVV.

This clonotype was seen ten or more times. The chain has TRBV29-1 and TRBJ1-1; perhaps TRBD1 as D (6 bases). CDR3 length: 13 residues. Looked up from germline, CDR1 is SQVTM and CDR2 is ANQGSEA. V lost 6 bases, J lost 5 bases, and 16 bases lay in between. In nucleotides, the CDR3 is TGCAGCGTCGCCCAGGGGACGTCGACTGAAGCTTTCTTT. Translation: CSVAQGTSTEAFF.

Many counts were recorded for this clonotype. The chain couples TRBV12-3 or TRBV12-4 to TRBJ2-3, with D possibly being TRBD2 (6 bases). This CDR3 comprises 15 residues. V gave up 6 bases and J gave up 1 base, with 14 bases separating them. The CDR3 DNA reads as TGTGCCAGCAGCAAAGGAGCTAGCGGCACAGATACGCAGTATTTT. It translates to CASSKGASGTDTQYF.

This clonotype has at least ten counts. The chain is built from TRBV7-6 and TRBJ2-2; D is uncertain. Germline V gene data show CDR1 as SGHVS and CDR2 as FNYEAQ. The V gene lost 3 bases and the J gene lost 0 bases, with 5 bases spanning the gap. The CDR3 runs to 14 residues. CDR3 bases: TGTGCCAGCAGCTTCGGTACGAACACCGGGGAGCTGTTTTTT. Translation: CASSFGTNTGELFF.

This clonotype was found many times. Written as DNA, the CDR3 is TGTGCCAGTAGCCCGGCGGGGGGCGTGAATACGCAGTATTTT. It codes for CASSPAGGVNTQYF. The gene calls are TRBV19 and TRBJ2-3, with 8 bases matching TRBD2. There are 14 residues in the CDR3. Germline loops: CDR1 LNHDA, CDR2 SQIVND (reference sequence). The junction had 9 bases not matched to a gene; V was cut back by 6 bases and J by 7 bases. Complete variable domain (other parts from reference TRBV19 and TRBJ2-3): DGGITQSPKYLFRKEGQNVTLSCEQNLNHDAMYWYRQDPGQGLRLIYYSQIVNDFQKGDIAEGYSVSREKKESFPLTVTSAQKNPTAFYLCASSPAGGVNTQYFGPGTRLTVL.

V is TRBV6-2 or TRBV6-3 and J is TRBJ2-5; TRBD2 agrees at 13 bases. The CDR3 consists of 17 residues. The germline gives CDR1 MNHEY, CDR2 SVGEGT. With V trimmed by 5 bases and J by 5 bases, 11 bases remained unmatched. DNA of the CDR3: TGTGCCAGCAGTCAGCCACGACTAGCGGGGGGTCCGGAGACCCAGTACTTC. It translates to CASSQPRLAGGPETQYF.

This clonotype was recorded many times. The genes are TRBV12-3 or TRBV12-4 and TRBJ1-3, with TRBD1 matching over 9 bases. The CDR3 has 18 amino acids. The V gene end was trimmed by 6 bases and the J gene end by 4 bases; junction bases not matched to a gene: 16. The CDR3 nucleotides are TGTGCCAGCAGACCTACCTCCGGGACAGGGAGAAAAGGAAACACCATATATTTT. Protein product: CASRPTSGTGRKGNTIYF.

This clonotype was counted a few times. This chain connects TRBV28 to TRBJ2-3; 8 bases fit TRBD1. V gave up 2 bases and J gave up 2 bases; unmatched junction bases: 6. CDR1 and CDR2 (germline): MDHEN, SYDVKM. This CDR3 is built from 16 residues. The CDR3 reads CASSLRPGGSTDTQYF. The CDR3 DNA reads TGTGCCAGCAGTTTACGGCCAGGGGGCTCCACAGATACGCAGTATTTT.

There are a few counts of this clonotype. The chain has TRBV6-1 and TRBJ2-7; TRBD2 is a possible D gene (6 bases). The CDR3 is made up of 13 amino acids. V lost 10 bases and J 1 base, leaving 14 bases between the germline ends. The germline gives CDR1 MNHNS, CDR2 SASEGT. Written as DNA, the CDR3 is TGTGCCACCGGGGGTTCGCTTTCCTACGAGCAGTACTTC. It encodes CATGGSLSYEQYF.

The J gene is TRBJ1-1, the V gene TRBV12-3 or TRBV12-4; unclear D gene. Trimming took off 1 base at V and 6 bases at J, with 15 bases between the two ends. The length of the CDR3 is 15 residues. The chain's CDR3 is CASSLVGGLGAEAFF. In DNA form, the CDR3 reads TGTGCCAGCAGTTTAGTCGGAGGGCTGGGCGCTGAAGCTTTCTTT.

The rearrangement joins TRBV6-5 to TRBJ2-5; no clear D gene. The V end lost 0 bases, the J end lost 0 bases, and 2 bases lay between the germline ends. The germline V gene has CDR1 MNHEY and CDR2 SVGAGI. CDR3 size: 13 residues. CDR3 nucleotides: TGTGCCAGCAGTTACTCCTACCAAGAGACCCAGTACTTC. This sequence encodes CASSYSYQETQYF.

The chain recombines TRBV28 with TRBJ2-3, with TRBD1 identical over 7 bases. Looked up from germline, CDR1 is MDHEN and CDR2 is SYDVKM. Unmatched junction bases numbered 8, after V lost 8 bases and J lost 0 bases. There are 15 residues in the CDR3. The CDR3 DNA reads TGTGCCAGCTTTCCGACAGGGATAAGCACAGATACGCAGTATTTT. It yields the protein CASFPTGISTDTQYF.

In its sample, this clonotype was seen a few times. The chain is built from TRBV10-3 and TRBJ1-6; D ambiguous. The CDR3 loop spans 15 amino acids. V lost 0 bases to trimming and J lost 5 bases, with 8 bases between them. Germline values: CDR1 ENHRY, CDR2 SYGVKD. CDR3 region: CAISESSRNNSPLHF. The CDR3 DNA reads TGTGCCATCAGTGAGTCTAGCCGAAATAATTCACCCCTCCACTTT.

Turning to this clonotype: The missing conserved phenylalanine or tryptophan at the end of this CDR3 makes a read error likely. The rearrangement links TRBV5-4 to TRBJ2-3, with D perhaps matching TRBD2 (6 bases). Germline CDR1 is SGHNT and CDR2 is YYREEE (reference sequence). This CDR3 has 16 amino acids. Trimming removed 2 bases from V and 0 bases from J, with 13 bases in between. The CDR3 spells CASSFQLAPSTDTQYL. The DNA for the CDR3 is TGTGCCAGCAGCTTCCAACTAGCTCCGAGCACAGATACGCAGTATCTT.

About this clonotype itself: This sequence may be a read error, since a much larger clone differs from it by one base. The chain employs TRBV6-5 and TRBJ2-2, with D perhaps given as TRBD1 or TRBD2 (6 bases each). The CDR3 loop spans 14 amino acids. Per germline, CDR1 MNHEY and CDR2 SVGAGI. The V end lost 6 bases, the J end lost 10 bases, and 18 bases lay between the germline ends. CDR3 DNA sequence: TGTGCCAGCAGACTCCCGAGGGGGGCCGAGGAGCTGTTTTTT. It translates to CASRLPRGAEELFF.

In its sample, this clonotype was seen many times. The gene calls are TRBV29-1 and TRBJ2-7; 8 bases align to TRBD2. Germline V CDR1 and CDR2: SQVTM, ANQGSEA. CDR3 size: 13 residues. J was trimmed by 3 bases and V by 6 bases; bases with no gene match: 7. This chain's CDR3 is CSVVAGFNYEQYF. The CDR3, as DNA: TGCAGCGTGGTAGCGGGATTTAACTACGAGCAGTACTTC.

The rearrangement uses TRBV7-8 and TRBJ1-5; no reliable D call. The CDR3 sequence is 17 residues long. V lost 5 bases and J 0 bases, leaving 17 bases between the germline ends. Germline values: CDR1 SGHVS, CDR2 FQNEAQ. The CDR3 sequence is CASSMGPGTYSNQPQHF. CDR3 nucleotide sequence: TGTGCCAGCAGCATGGGTCCCGGCACATATAGCAATCAGCCCCAGCATTTT.

Many counts were recorded for this clonotype. This chain joins TRBV6-6 and TRBJ1-1; tentative D call: TRBD1 (5 bases). Trimming cost V 7 bases and J 6 bases, with 9 bases left between them. The CDR3 extends over 11 amino acids. Germline V gene lookup returns CDR1 MNHNY and CDR2 SVGAGI (reference sequence). CDR3 sequence (DNA): TGTGCCAGCAAAGGGGATGCTGAAGCTTTCTTT. This codes for CASKGDAEAFF.

This clonotype was seen ten or more times. The chain combines TRBV29-1 with TRBJ1-4; D uncertain. Trimming left V 5 bases short and J 8 bases short, with 9 bases between. Germline values: CDR1 SQVTM, CDR2 ANQGSEA. The CDR3 is 11 residues long. The CDR3 nucleotides read TGCAGCGTTAAGCAAGGGGAAAAACTGTTTTTT. It encodes CSVKQGEKLFF.

The gene calls are TRBV3-1 and TRBJ1-1; no clear D gene. The CDR3 totals 13 residues. V was trimmed by 6 bases and J by 6 bases, leaving 14 bases between them. Germline V lookup: CDR1 LGHDT, CDR2 YNNKEL (reference sequence). The CDR3, as DNA: TGTGCCAGCAGTTCCGACAATAGGGCTGAAGCTTTCTTT. Translating gives CASSSDNRAEAFF.

The chain links TRBV2 to TRBJ2-5; 10 bases are shared with TRBD1. Unmatched junction bases numbered 13, after V lost 11 bases and J lost 4 bases. Germline CDR1 and CDR2: SNHLY and FYNNEI. The CDR3 totals 15 residues. The CDR3 is CASSRDRGHSETQYF. The CDR3 DNA reads as TGTGCCTCAAGCCGGGACAGGGGTCATTCAGAGACCCAGTACTTC.

This clonotype was seen ten or more times. The J gene is TRBJ1-3, the V gene TRBV7-8, with D possibly TRBD1 on 5 matching bases. CDR1 and CDR2 from the germline V gene are SGHVS and FQNEAQ. The CDR3 totals 16 residues. V was pared by 5 bases and J by 0 bases, with 14 bases between. This CDR3 is CASSHGGARSGNTIYF. As DNA, the CDR3 is TGTGCCAGCAGCCATGGAGGGGCCCGCTCTGGAAACACCATATATTTT.